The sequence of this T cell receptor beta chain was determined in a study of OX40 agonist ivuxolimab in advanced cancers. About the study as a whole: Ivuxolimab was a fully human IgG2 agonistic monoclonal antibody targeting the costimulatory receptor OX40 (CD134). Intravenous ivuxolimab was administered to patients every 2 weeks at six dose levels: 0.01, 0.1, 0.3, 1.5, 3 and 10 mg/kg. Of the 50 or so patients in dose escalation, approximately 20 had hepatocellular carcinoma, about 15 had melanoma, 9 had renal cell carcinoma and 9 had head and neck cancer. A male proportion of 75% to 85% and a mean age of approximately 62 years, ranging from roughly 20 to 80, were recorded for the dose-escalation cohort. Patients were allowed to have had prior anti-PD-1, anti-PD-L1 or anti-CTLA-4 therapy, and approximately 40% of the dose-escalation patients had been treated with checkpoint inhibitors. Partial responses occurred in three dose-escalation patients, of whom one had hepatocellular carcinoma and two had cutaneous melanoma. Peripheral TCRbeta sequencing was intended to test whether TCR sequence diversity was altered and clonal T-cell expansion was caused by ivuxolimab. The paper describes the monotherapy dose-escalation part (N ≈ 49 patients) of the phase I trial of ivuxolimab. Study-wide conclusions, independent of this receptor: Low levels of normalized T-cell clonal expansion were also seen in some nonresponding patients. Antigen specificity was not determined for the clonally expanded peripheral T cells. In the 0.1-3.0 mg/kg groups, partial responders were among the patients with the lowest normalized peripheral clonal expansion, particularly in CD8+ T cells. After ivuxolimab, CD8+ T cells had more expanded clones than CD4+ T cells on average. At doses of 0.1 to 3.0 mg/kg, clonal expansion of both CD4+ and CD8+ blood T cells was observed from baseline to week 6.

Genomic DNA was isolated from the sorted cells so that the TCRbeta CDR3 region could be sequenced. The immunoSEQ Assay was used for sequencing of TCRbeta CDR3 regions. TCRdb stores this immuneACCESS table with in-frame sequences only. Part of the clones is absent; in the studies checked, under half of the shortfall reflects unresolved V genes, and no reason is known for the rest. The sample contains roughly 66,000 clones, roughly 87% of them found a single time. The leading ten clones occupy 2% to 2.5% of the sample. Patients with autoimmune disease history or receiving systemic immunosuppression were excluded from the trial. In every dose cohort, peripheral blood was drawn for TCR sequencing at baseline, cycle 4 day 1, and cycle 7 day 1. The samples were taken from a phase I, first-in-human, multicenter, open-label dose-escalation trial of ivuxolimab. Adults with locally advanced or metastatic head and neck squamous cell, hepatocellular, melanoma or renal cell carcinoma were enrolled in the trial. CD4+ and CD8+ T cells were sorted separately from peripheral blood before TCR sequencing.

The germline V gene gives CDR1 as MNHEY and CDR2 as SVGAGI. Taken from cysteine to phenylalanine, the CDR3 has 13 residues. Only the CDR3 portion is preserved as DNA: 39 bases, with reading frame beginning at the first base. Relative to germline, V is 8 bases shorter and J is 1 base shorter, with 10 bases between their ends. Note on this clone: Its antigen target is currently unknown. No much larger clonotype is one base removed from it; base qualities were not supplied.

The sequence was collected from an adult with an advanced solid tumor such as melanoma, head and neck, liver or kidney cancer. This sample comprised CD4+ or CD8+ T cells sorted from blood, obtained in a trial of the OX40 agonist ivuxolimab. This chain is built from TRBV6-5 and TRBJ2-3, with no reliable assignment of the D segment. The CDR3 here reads CASGPGGTDTQYF. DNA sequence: TGTGCCAGCGGGCCCGGCGGCACAGATACGCAGTATTTT.